The 21 T cell receptor beta chains below come from one sample, sequenced in a study of T cell clones after liver transplantation (dated by TCRdb to between 2018 and 2021). The receptor library was made with the immunoSEQ multiplex PCR assay. TCRdb re-hosts the immuneACCESS table, in-frame sequences only. Its copies lack some clones; in the studies checked, an unresolved V gene accounts for under half of them, and the cause for the rest is not known. For this sample there are about 51,000 clones; roughly nine tenths appear just once. Around 14% of the sample rests with the top ten. Sequencing was performed on CD8+ T cells from blood, taken 12 months after liver transplant. The receptors were gathered from a human patient who received a liver transplant. Post transplant, some T cells may arise from the graft donor.

This clone was detected only once. The chain uses TRBV19 and TRBJ2-1; D call uncertain. CDR3 length: 14 residues. V lost 1 base to trimming and J lost 4 bases, with 8 bases between them. Looked up from germline, CDR1 is LNHDA and CDR2 is SQIVND (reference sequence). As DNA, the CDR3 is TGTGCCAGTAGTATAGGCCTCCTATACAATGAGCAGTTCTTC. Protein sequence: CASSIGLLYNEQFF. Full variable domain (remainder filled in from reference TRBV19 and TRBJ2-1): DGGITQSPKYLFRKEGQNVTLSCEQNLNHDAMYWYRQDPGQGLRLIYYSQIVNDFQKGDIAEGYSVSREKKESFPLTVTSAQKNPTAFYLCASSIGLLYNEQFFGPGTRLTVL.

J is TRBJ1-2 and V is TRBV27; D call uncertain. Per the germline V gene, CDR1 is MNHEY and CDR2 is SMNVEV (reference sequence). V was cut by 0 bases and J by 4 bases, with 15 bases left in between. The CDR3 consists of 16 residues. The CDR3 DNA is TGTGCCAGCAGTTTATCGGTGGGTACGATAGTCTATGGCTACACCTTC. Translated: CASSLSVGTIVYGYTF.

DNA of the CDR3: TGTGCCAGCAGCCGACAGGGGATCTCCTACGAGCAGTACTTC. It codes for CASSRQGISYEQYF. The rearrangement uses TRBV5-4 and TRBJ2-7, with 8 bases matching TRBD1. Trimming removed 4 bases from V and 0 bases from J; junction bases left unmatched: 3. The CDR3 is 14 residues long. Germline V gene lookup returns CDR1 SGHNT and CDR2 YYREEE (reference sequence).

The chain combines TRBV6-1 with TRBJ2-7; 7 bases map to TRBD1. There are 14 residues in the CDR3. With 3 bases clipped from V and 2 bases from J, the junction kept 4 bases outside the gene matches. Germline V gene sequence: CDR1 MNHNS, CDR2 SASEGT. The CDR3 loop reads CASSDGTVTYEQYF. Written as DNA, the CDR3 is TGTGCCAGCAGTGACGGGACAGTGACCTACGAGCAGTACTTC.

V and J are TRBV19 and TRBJ2-2; D ambiguous. Germline V gene lookup returns CDR1 LNHDA and CDR2 SQIVND (reference sequence). The CDR3 covers 14 residues. Trimming removed 7 bases at V and 4 bases at J, with 13 bases between. This CDR3 is CASKTREVTGELFF. In DNA, the CDR3 is TGTGCCAGTAAAACAAGGGAAGTCACCGGGGAGCTGTTTTTT.

This clone came up once. The chain uses TRBV27 and TRBJ2-7; 7 positions match TRBD1. The trim removed 4 bases at V and 2 bases at J, leaving 11 bases unmatched. CDR1 and CDR2 (germline): MNHEY, SMNVEV (reference sequence). The CDR3 sequence is 16 residues long. The CDR3 sequence: CASSYSTGTAAYEQYF. In DNA form, the CDR3 reads TGTGCCAGCAGTTACTCCACCGGGACAGCGGCCTACGAGCAGTACTTC.

The rearrangement links TRBV19 to TRBJ1-1; possibly TRBD1 for D (5 bases). Trimming cost V 5 bases and J 3 bases, with 13 bases left between them. The CDR3 length is 14 residues. Germline V CDR1 and CDR2: LNHDA, SQIVND (reference sequence). Written as DNA, the CDR3 is TGTGCCAGTAGTCGCGGGGCCTCCTACACTGAAGCTTTCTTT. It codes for CASSRGASYTEAFF.

The chain has TRBV29-1 and TRBJ2-7; D unclear. Germline values: CDR1 SQVTM, CDR2 ANQGSEA. The CDR3 has 12 amino acids. The V end lost 7 bases, the J end lost 2 bases, and 12 bases lay between the germline ends. CDR3 sequence: CSAANPAYEQYF. The CDR3 nucleotides are TGCAGCGCGGCGAACCCCGCCTACGAGCAGTACTTC.

The chain carries TRBV9 and TRBJ2-7; the match to TRBD1 covers 8 bases. V lost 1 base, J lost 5 bases, and 5 bases stayed unmatched. Germline CDR1 and CDR2: SGDLS and YYNGEE. CDR3 length: 14 amino acids. The CDR3 loop is CASSVLQTGDEQYF. CDR3 nucleotide sequence: TGTGCCAGCAGCGTACTCCAGACAGGGGACGAGCAGTACTTC.

This clone was detected once. V is TRBV28 and J is TRBJ2-5; 10 positions agree with TRBD2. J gave up 3 bases and V 2 bases, and 6 bases lay outside the gene matches. The CDR3 sequence is 16 residues long. Germline V CDR1 and CDR2: MDHEN, SYDVKM. The CDR3, as DNA: TGTGCCAGCAGTTTAAGAGTAGCGGGAGGAAAAGAGACCCAGTACTTC. Its protein product is CASSLRVAGGKETQYF. Combining the CDR3 with reference TRBV28 and TRBJ2-5 gives the whole variable domain DVKVTQSSRYLVKRTGEKVFLECVQDMDHENMFWYRQDPGLGLRLIYFSYDVKMKEKGDIPEGYSVSREKKERFSLILESASTNQTSMYLCASSLRVAGGKETQYFGPGTRLLVL.

As to this clone: This same CDR3 is encoded by further DNA sequences in the sample. The chain links TRBV7-8 to TRBJ2-7, with D unclear. Per germline, CDR1 SGHVS and CDR2 FQNEAQ. Between the trimmed V and J ends, which lost 1 base and 2 bases, there was a span of 6 bases. The length of the CDR3 is 13 residues. Here the CDR3 reads CASSLGSAYEQYF. CDR3 nucleotides: TGTGCCAGCAGCTTAGGCAGCGCCTACGAGCAGTACTTC.

This clone has a handful of counts. The chain links TRBV19 to TRBJ1-5, with D perhaps matching TRBD1 (5 bases). Germline V lookup: CDR1 LNHDA, CDR2 SQIVND (reference sequence). This CDR3 comprises 14 residues. The germline V and J ends were trimmed by 5 bases and 2 bases, with 10 bases remaining between them. The CDR3 reads CASSWVTGNQPQHF. The DNA of the CDR3 is TGTGCCAGTAGTTGGGTGACAGGCAATCAGCCCCAGCATTTT.

V usage is TRBV6-5 and J usage is TRBJ2-5; D not resolved. Germline CDR1 MNHEY, CDR2 SVGAGI. The V end was cut by 5 bases, the J end by 3 bases, with 4 bases between. The CDR3 runs 11 residues. CDR3 region: CASSDKETQYF. CDR3 bases: TGTGCCAGCAGTGACAAAGAGACCCAGTACTTC.

V gene TRBV10-3 combines with J gene TRBJ2-1; 8 bases align to TRBD2. V shed 2 bases, J shed 4 bases, and the junction held 1 base outside the gene matches. The germline V gene has CDR1 ENHRY and CDR2 SYGVKD. This CDR3 is 14 amino acids long. The CDR3 protein is CAISEVAGYNEQFF. The DNA for the CDR3 is TGTGCCATCAGTGAGGTAGCGGGATACAATGAGCAGTTCTTC.

V is TRBV2 and J is TRBJ2-2; 8 bases agree with TRBD2. The CDR3 has 17 residues. CDR1 and CDR2 from the germline V gene are SNHLY and FYNNEI. V was clipped by 8 bases and J by 6 bases; unmatched bases: 17. In DNA, the CDR3 is TGTGCCAGCTCCGACGGGGGGGGCACAGTTTATGCCGGGGAGCTGTTTTTT. Its protein product is CASSDGGGTVYAGELFF.

The gene calls are TRBV19 and TRBJ1-1; no reliable D call. CDR1 is LNHDA and CDR2 is SQIVND in the germline V gene (reference sequence). The CDR3 is made up of 15 amino acids. Trimming removed 1 base at V and 0 bases at J, with 9 bases between. The CDR3, as DNA: TGTGCCAGTAGTATAGGGCTGGGCATGAACACTGAAGCTTTCTTT. Its translation is CASSIGLGMNTEAFF.

The chain joins TRBV4-1 to TRBJ1-2, with 8 bases identical to TRBD1. CDR3 length: 14 residues. The V gene's germline CDR1 is MGHRA and CDR2 YSYEKL. The ends lost 2 bases at V and 5 bases at J; junction bases unmatched: 4. CDR3 nucleotides: TGCGCCAGCAGCCAACAGGACAGGGCATATGGCTACACCTTC. Translation gives CASSQQDRAYGYTF.

The chain carries TRBV27 and TRBJ2-7, with unresolved D. Per germline, CDR1 MNHEY and CDR2 SMNVEV (reference sequence). V shed 9 bases and J shed 1 base, with 16 bases lying between them. The CDR3 contains 14 residues. The CDR3 DNA is TGTGCCAGTCACTCTCTCGGGTATTCCTACGAGCAGTACTTC. Its protein is CASHSLGYSYEQYF.

The chain uses TRBV5-8 and TRBJ2-1; D gene unclear. CDR3 size: 13 residues. V lost 4 bases to trimming and J lost 6 bases, with 11 bases between them. The V gene's germline CDR1 is SGHTS and CDR2 YDEGEE. The CDR3 region has the DNA TGTGCCAGCAGCGCCCGGGTCGGCAATGAGCAGTTCTTC. Translation gives CASSARVGNEQFF. Full variable domain (outside the CDR3, taken from reference TRBV5-8 and TRBJ2-1): EAGVTQSPTHLIKTRGQQATLRCSPISGHTSVYWYQQALGLGLQFLLWYDEGEERNRGNFPPRFSGRQFPNYSSELNVNALELEDSALYLCASSARVGNEQFFGPGTRLTVL.

V usage is TRBV4-3 and J usage is TRBJ2-7, with 14 bases lining up with TRBD2. The CDR3 runs to 16 residues. Germline CDR1 reads LGHNA; CDR2 reads YSLEER. Unmatched junction bases numbered 6, after V lost 3 bases and J lost 5 bases. The CDR3 is CASSHSPGLAGDEQYF. In DNA, the CDR3 is TGCGCCAGCAGCCACTCCCCGGGACTAGCGGGAGACGAGCAGTACTTC.

The CDR3: CASGTIGSYGYTF. In DNA, the CDR3 is TGTGCCAGCGGCACGATTGGATCCTATGGCTACACCTTC. This sequence joins TRBV27 and TRBJ1-2, with D unresolved. With 8 bases removed from V and 4 bases from J, the gap between germline ends came to 14 bases. Germline lookup yields CDR1 MNHEY and CDR2 SMNVEV (reference sequence). There are 13 residues in the CDR3.